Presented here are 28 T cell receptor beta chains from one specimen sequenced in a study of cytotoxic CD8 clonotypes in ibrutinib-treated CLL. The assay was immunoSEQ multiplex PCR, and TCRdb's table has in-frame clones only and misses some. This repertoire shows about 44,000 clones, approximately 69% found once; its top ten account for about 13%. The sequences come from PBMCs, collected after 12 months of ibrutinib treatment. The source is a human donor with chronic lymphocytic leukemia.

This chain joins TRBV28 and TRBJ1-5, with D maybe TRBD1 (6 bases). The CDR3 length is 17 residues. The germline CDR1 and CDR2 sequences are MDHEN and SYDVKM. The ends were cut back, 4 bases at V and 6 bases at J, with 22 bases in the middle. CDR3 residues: CASSSEGKTGYLQPQHF. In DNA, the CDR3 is TGTGCCAGCAGTTCTGAAGGGAAAACAGGGTATCTTCAGCCCCAGCATTTT.

CDR3 in amino acids: CASASLTSYEQYF. CDR3 sequence (DNA): TGTGCCAGCGCCTCCTTGACCTCCTACGAGCAGTACTTC. This chain connects TRBV14 to TRBJ2-7; D not resolved. This CDR3 region has 13 residues. Germline CDR1 SGHDN, CDR2 FVKESK. V was trimmed by 8 bases and J by 0 bases, leaving 11 bases between them.

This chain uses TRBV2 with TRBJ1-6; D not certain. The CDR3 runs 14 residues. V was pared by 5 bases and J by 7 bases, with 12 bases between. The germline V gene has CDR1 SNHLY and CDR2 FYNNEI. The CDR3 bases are TGTGCCAGCAGTAAACAAGTTGTGAATTCACCCCTCCACTTT. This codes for CASSKQVVNSPLHF.

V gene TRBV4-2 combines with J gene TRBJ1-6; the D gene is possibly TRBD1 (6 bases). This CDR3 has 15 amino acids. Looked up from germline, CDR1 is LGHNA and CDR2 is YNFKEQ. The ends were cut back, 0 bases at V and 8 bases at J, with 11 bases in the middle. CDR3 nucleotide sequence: TGTGCCAGCAGCCAAGATAGACAGGTCTATTCACCCCTCCACTTT. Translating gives CASSQDRQVYSPLHF.

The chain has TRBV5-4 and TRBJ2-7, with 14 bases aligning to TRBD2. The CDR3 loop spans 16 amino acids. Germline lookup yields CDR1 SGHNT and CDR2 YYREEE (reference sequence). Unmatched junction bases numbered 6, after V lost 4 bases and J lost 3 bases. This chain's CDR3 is CASSGTSGGPIYEQYF. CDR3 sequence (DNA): TGTGCCAGCAGCGGGACTAGCGGGGGTCCTATCTACGAGCAGTACTTC.

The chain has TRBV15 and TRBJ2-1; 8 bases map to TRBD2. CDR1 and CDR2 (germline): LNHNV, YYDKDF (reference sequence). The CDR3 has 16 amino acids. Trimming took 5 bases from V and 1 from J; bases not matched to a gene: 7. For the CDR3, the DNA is TGTGCCACCAGCCCCAGCGGGGGCCCATCCTACAATGAGCAGTTCTTC. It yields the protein CATSPSGGPSYNEQFF.

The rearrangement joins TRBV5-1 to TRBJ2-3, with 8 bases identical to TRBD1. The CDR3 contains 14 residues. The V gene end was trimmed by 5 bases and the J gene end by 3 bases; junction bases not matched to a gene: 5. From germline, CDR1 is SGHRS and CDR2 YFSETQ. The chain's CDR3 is CASSSQGATDTQYF. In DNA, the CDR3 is TGCGCCAGCAGTAGTCAGGGGGCAACAGATACGCAGTATTTT.

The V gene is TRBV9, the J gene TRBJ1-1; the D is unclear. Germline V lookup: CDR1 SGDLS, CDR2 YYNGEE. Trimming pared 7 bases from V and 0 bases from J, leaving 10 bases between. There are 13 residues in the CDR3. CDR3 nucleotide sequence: TGTGCCAGCTCCAATAACTTGAACACTGAAGCTTTCTTT. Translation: CASSNNLNTEAFF.

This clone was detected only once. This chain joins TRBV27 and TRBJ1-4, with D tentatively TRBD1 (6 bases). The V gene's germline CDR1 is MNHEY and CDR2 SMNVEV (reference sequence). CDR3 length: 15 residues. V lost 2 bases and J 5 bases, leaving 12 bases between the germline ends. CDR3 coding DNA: TGTGCCAGCAGTTTAGGGGGGCAGATAAATGAAAAACTGTTTTTT. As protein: CASSLGGQINEKLFF.

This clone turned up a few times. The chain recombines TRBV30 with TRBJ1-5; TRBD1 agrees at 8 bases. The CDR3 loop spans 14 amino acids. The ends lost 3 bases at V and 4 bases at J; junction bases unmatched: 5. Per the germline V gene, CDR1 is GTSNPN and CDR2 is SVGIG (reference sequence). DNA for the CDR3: TGTGCCTGGAGCAGGGGGCGCAAGAATCAGCCCCAGCATTTT. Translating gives CAWSRGRKNQPQHF. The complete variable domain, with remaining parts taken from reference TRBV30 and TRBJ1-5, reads SQTIHQWPATLVQPVGSPLSLECTVEGTSNPNLYWYRQAAGRGLQLLFYSVGIGQISSEVPQNLSASRPQDRQFILSSKKLLLSDSGFYLCAWSRGRKNQPQHFGDGTRLSIL.

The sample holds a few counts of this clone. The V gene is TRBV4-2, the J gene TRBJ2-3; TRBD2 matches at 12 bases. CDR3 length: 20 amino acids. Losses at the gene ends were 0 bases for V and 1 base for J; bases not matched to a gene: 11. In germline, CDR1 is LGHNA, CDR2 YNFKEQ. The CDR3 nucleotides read TGTGCCAGCAGCCAAGACCCGCAGGCTAGCGGGGGGGGTGGCACAGATACGCAGTATTTT. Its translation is CASSQDPQASGGGGTDTQYF.

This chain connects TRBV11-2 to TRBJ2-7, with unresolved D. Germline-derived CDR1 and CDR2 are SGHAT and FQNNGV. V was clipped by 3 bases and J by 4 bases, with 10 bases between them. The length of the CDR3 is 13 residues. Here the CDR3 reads CASSFLETYEQYF. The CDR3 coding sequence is TGTGCCAGCAGCTTCTTGGAGACGTACGAGCAGTACTTC.

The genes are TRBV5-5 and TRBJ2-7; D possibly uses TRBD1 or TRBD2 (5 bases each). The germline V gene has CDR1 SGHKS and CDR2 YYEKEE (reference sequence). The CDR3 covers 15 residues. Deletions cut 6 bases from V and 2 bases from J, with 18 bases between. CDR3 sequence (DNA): TGTGCCAGCACCCTAGGGGCGGGCGGGCCCTACGAGCAGTACTTC. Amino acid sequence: CASTLGAGGPYEQYF.

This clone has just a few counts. The CDR3, as DNA: TGTGCCAGCAGCCCAGGACAGGGTTTCACTGAAGCTTTCTTT. Translation gives CASSPGQGFTEAFF. The chain recombines TRBV7-2 with TRBJ1-1; 8 bases map to TRBD1. Germline trimming cut 5 bases from V and 4 bases from J; bases unmatched to any gene: 6. CDR3 size: 14 residues. Germline loops: CDR1 SGHTA, CDR2 FQGNSA. Drawing the rest from reference TRBV7-2 and TRBJ1-1, the complete variable domain is GAGVSQSPSNKVTEKGKDVELRCDPISGHTALYWYRQSLGQGLEFLIYFQGNSAPDKSGLPSDRFSAERTGGSVSTLTIQRTQQEDSAVYLCASSPGQGFTEAFFGQGTRLTVV.

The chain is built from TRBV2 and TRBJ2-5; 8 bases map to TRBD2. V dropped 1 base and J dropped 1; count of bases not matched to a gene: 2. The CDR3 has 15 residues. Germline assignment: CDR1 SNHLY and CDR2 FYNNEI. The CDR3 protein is CASSEGTSPQETQYF. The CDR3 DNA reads TGTGCCAGCAGTGAAGGGACTAGCCCCCAAGAGACCCAGTACTTC. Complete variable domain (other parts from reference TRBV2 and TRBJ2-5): EPEVTQTPSHQVTQMGQEVILRCVPISNHLYFYWYRQILGQKVEFLVSFYNNEISEKSEIFDDQFSVERPDGSNFTLKIRSTKLEDSAMYFCASSEGTSPQETQYFGPGTRLLVL.

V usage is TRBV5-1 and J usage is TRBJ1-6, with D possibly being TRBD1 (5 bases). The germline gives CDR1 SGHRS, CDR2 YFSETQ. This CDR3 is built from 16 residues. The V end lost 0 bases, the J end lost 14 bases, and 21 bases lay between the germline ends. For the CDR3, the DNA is TGCGCCAGCAGCTTGGTTATGGCTGGGGACGGGTCGACCCTCCACTTT. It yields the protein CASSLVMAGDGSTLHF.

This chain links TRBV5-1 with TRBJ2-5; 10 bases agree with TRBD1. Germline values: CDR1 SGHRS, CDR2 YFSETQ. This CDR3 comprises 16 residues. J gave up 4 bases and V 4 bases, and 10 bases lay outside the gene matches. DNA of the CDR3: TGCGCCAGCAGCCGTGTCGGGACAGGGGTTTCAGAGACCCAGTACTTC. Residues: CASSRVGTGVSETQYF. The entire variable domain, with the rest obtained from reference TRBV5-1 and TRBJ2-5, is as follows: KAGVTQTPRYLIKTRGQQVTLSCSPISGHRSVSWYQQTPGQGLQFLFEYFSETQRNKGNFPGRFSGRQFSNSRSEMNVSTLELGDSALYLCASSRVGTGVSETQYFGPGTRLLVL.

The CDR3 region has the DNA TGTGCTGCTACCCTGAGCAATAGCAATCAGCCCCAGCATTTT. It translates to CAATLSNSNQPQHF. The rearrangement uses TRBV6-1 and TRBJ1-5; D is unresolved. The V gene's germline CDR1 is MNHNS and CDR2 SASEGT. The CDR3 extends over 14 amino acids.

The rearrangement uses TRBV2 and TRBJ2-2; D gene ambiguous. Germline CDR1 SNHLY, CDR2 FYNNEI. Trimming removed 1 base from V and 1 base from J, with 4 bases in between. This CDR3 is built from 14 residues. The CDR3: CASSEDRNTGELFF. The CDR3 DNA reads TGTGCCAGCAGTGAAGACAGGAACACCGGGGAGCTGTTTTTT.

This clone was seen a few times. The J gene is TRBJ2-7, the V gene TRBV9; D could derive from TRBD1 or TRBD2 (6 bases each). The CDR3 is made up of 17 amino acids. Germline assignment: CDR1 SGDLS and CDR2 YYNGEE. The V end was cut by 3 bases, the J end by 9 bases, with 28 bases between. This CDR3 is CASSATDRTARTEGQYF. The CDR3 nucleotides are TGTGCCAGCAGCGCCACCGATAGGACAGCACGGACGGAGGGGCAGTACTTC.

The CDR3 reads CASTPQGGGINSPLHF. The CDR3, as DNA: TGTGCCAGCACCCCGCAGGGGGGCGGTATTAATTCACCCCTCCACTTT. The chain joins TRBV2 to TRBJ1-6; the match to TRBD1 covers 7 bases. CDR3 size: 16 residues. CDR1 is SNHLY, CDR2 FYNNEI, per germline. With V trimmed by 7 bases and J by 6 bases, 12 bases remained unmatched. Variable domain in full (rest from reference TRBV2 and TRBJ1-6): EPEVTQTPSHQVTQMGQEVILRCVPISNHLYFYWYRQILGQKVEFLVSFYNNEISEKSEIFDDQFSVERPDGSNFTLKIRSTKLEDSAMYFCASTPQGGGINSPLHFGNGTRLTVT.

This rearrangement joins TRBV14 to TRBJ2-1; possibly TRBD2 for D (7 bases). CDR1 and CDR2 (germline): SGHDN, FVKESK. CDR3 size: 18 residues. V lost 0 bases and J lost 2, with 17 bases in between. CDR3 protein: CASSQDWGAGVPYNEQFF. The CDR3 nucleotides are TGTGCCAGCAGCCAAGATTGGGGGGCGGGGGTGCCCTACAATGAGCAGTTCTTC.

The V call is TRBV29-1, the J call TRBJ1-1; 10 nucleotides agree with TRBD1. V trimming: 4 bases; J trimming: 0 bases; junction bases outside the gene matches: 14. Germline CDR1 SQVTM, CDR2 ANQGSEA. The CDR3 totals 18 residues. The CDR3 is CSVGEPGTGEIVNTEAFF. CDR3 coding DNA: TGCAGCGTTGGTGAGCCCGGGACAGGGGAAATTGTGAACACTGAAGCTTTCTTT.

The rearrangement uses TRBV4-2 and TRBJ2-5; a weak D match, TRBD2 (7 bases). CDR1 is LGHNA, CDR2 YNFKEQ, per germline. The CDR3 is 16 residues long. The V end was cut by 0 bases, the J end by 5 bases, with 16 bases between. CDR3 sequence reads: CASSQDEGGLRETQYF. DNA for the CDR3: TGTGCCAGCAGCCAAGACGAGGGGGGGCTACGGGAGACCCAGTACTTC.

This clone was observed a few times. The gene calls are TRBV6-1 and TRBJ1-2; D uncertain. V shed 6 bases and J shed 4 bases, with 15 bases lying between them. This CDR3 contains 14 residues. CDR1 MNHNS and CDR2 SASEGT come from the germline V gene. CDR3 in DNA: TGTGCCAGCAGGAAGGAGAATTCTTTCTATGGCTACACCTTC. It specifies CASRKENSFYGYTF.

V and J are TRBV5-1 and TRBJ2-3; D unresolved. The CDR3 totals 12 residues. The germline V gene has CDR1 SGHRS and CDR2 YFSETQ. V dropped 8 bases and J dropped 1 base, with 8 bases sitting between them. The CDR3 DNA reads TGCGCCAGTGGGCTCGGCACAGATACGCAGTATTTT. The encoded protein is CASGLGTDTQYF. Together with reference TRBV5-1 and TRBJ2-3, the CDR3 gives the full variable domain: KAGVTQTPRYLIKTRGQQVTLSCSPISGHRSVSWYQQTPGQGLQFLFEYFSETQRNKGNFPGRFSGRQFSNSRSEMNVSTLELGDSALYLCASGLGTDTQYFGPGTRLTVL.

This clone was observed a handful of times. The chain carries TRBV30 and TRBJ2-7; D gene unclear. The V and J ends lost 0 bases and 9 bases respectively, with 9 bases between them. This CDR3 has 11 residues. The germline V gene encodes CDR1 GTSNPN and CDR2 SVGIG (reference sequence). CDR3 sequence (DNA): TGTGCCTGGAGTGTCGATCGGGTGCAGTACTTC. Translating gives CAWSVDRVQYF.

The CDR3 bases are TGCGCCAGCAGCCAAGAAGAAGGGCGCGGCTATGGCTACACCTTC. As protein: CASSQEEGRGYGYTF. V usage is TRBV4-1 and J usage is TRBJ1-2; D ambiguous. Trimming left V 0 bases short and J 4 bases short, with 12 bases between. CDR3 length: 15 residues. CDR1 and CDR2 (germline): MGHRA, YSYEKL.